These 17 T cell receptor beta chains were sequenced from one sample in a study of cytomegalovirus exposure and HLA in healthy donors (TCRdb year 2017). Libraries came from the immunoSEQ multiplex PCR assay. A mixture of 60 forward primers for TCR Vbeta segments and 13 reverse primers for TCR Jbeta segments was used in the multiplex PCR. TCRdb carries this immuneACCESS record with in-frame sequences only. Its versions omit some clonotypes, under half of them owing to an unresolved V gene in the studies checked, with the rest unexplained. The table kept for this sample lists fewer than 150,000 clones. Roughly 2.7% of the sample is held by the ten biggest clonotypes. Sequencing input: PBMCs. The receptors originated from a middle-aged man in good health and CMV-seronegative.

The chain recombines TRBV23-1 with TRBJ2-7; D remains unclear. TRBV23-1 is classed as an ORF, of uncertain function. The CDR3 totals 14 residues. V lost 1 base and J lost 1, with 8 bases in between. CDR3 region: CASSQWPSSYEQYF. For the CDR3, the DNA is TGCGCCAGCAGTCAATGGCCCTCTTCCTACGAGCAGTACTTC.

The chain recombines TRBV5-4 with TRBJ2-3; 8 nucleotides agree with TRBD1. Germline V gene data show CDR1 as SGHNT and CDR2 as YYREEE (reference sequence). The J segment lost 4 bases and the V segment lost 0 bases, leaving 7 bases of the junction unmatched. There are 16 residues in the CDR3. For the CDR3, the DNA is TGTGCCAGCAGCTTGGGCAGGGGGCTTAATTCAGATACGCAGTATTTT. Translated, it gives CASSLGRGLNSDTQYF.

The chain recombines TRBV28 with TRBJ2-6; D call uncertain. The CDR3 is 17 amino acids. The V end was cut by 7 bases, the J end by 0 bases, with 16 bases between. The germline gives CDR1 MDHEN, CDR2 SYDVKM. The CDR3 is CASTTSDTLSGANVLTF. CDR3 DNA: TGTGCCAGCACCACTTCTGATACCCTCTCTGGGGCCAACGTCCTGACTTTC.

This chain joins TRBV19 and TRBJ2-4, with 7 bases lining up with TRBD1. This CDR3 spans 15 amino acids. V was clipped by 6 bases and J by 5 bases; unmatched bases: 10. Germline V gene sequence: CDR1 LNHDA, CDR2 SQIVND (reference sequence). The CDR3 nucleotides are TGTGCCAGTAGCGATGAACAGGGGTTCCAAAACATTCAGTACTTC. This sequence encodes CASSDEQGFQNIQYF.

Written as DNA, the CDR3 is TGTGCCAGCAGGCAGGACAGGGTGTGGTCACCCCTCCACTTT. It translates to CASRQDRVWSPLHF. The chain is built from TRBV27 and TRBJ1-6; TRBD1 agrees at 8 bases. Trimming took 6 bases from V and 10 from J; bases not matched to a gene: 8. This CDR3 spans 14 amino acids. In germline, CDR1 is MNHEY, CDR2 SMNVEV (reference sequence).

The rearrangement uses TRBV10-1 and TRBJ2-2, with 9 bases aligning to TRBD1. J was trimmed by 2 bases and V by 5 bases; bases with no gene match: 3. Per germline, CDR1 WNHNN and CDR2 SYGVQD (reference sequence). The CDR3 is 15 residues long. CDR3 DNA sequence: TGCGCCAGCAGTCCGGACAGGGGAAACACCGGGGAGCTGTTTTTT. It is translated as CASSPDRGNTGELFF.

The rearrangement joins TRBV6-1 to TRBJ1-3; perhaps TRBD1 as D (6 bases). Trimming stripped 4 bases from V and 2 bases from J, with 21 bases between. The CDR3 spans 18 residues. Germline V CDR1 and CDR2: MNHNS, SASEGT. This CDR3 reads CASSGLATGGITGNTIYF. The CDR3 region has the DNA TGTGCCAGCAGTGGGCTCGCGACAGGCGGAATAACTGGAAACACCATATATTTT.

The chain combines TRBV7-6 with TRBJ2-7, with TRBD1 matching 8 bases. The V segment lost 0 bases and the J segment 3 bases; nucleotides outside the gene matches: 7. CDR1 is SGHVS and CDR2 is FNYEAQ in the germline V gene. There are 16 residues in the CDR3. This CDR3 is CASSLATGQDYYEQYF. CDR3 coding DNA: TGTGCCAGCAGCTTAGCCACGGGACAGGACTACTACGAGCAGTACTTC.

V usage is TRBV7-2 and J usage is TRBJ2-1, with 9 positions matching TRBD1. V was pared by 6 bases and J by 8 bases, with 5 bases of the junction left unmatched. Germline assignment: CDR1 SGHTA and CDR2 FQGNSA. The CDR3 sequence is 13 residues long. The CDR3 is CASRKGQGDEQFF. The CDR3, as DNA: TGTGCCAGCAGGAAGGGACAGGGTGATGAGCAGTTCTTC.

The rearrangement links TRBV7-2 to TRBJ2-7; 7 nucleotides align to TRBD2. This CDR3 region has 15 residues. Germline trimming cut 5 bases from V and 3 bases from J; bases unmatched to any gene: 10. Germline V gives CDR1 SGHTA, CDR2 FQGNSA. This CDR3 reads CASSKTSHGGYEQYF. For the CDR3, the DNA is TGTGCCAGCAGCAAGACTAGCCATGGGGGCTACGAGCAGTACTTC.

This chain connects TRBV11-2 to TRBJ2-7; 10 positions agree with TRBD1. The germline V gene has CDR1 SGHAT and CDR2 FQNNGV. This CDR3 contains 17 residues. Trimming took 2 bases from V and 3 from J; bases not matched to a gene: 10. The CDR3 DNA sequence: TGTGCCAGCAGCTTATCGACAGGGGGCGGTTGGGTCTACGAGCAGTACTTC. The encoded protein is CASSLSTGGGWVYEQYF.

This sequence joins TRBV7-2 and TRBJ2-7; possibly TRBD1 for D (7 bases). Trimming shortened V by 5 bases and J by 1 base, and 15 bases separated the two germline ends. This CDR3 has 15 residues. Germline lookup yields CDR1 SGHTA and CDR2 FQGNSA. The CDR3 protein is CASSPRGAKSYEQYF. The CDR3 DNA is TGTGCCAGCAGCCCCAGGGGGGCAAAGTCCTACGAGCAGTACTTC. The full variable domain, in which reference TRBV7-2 and TRBJ2-7 provide the parts outside the CDR3, is GAGVSQSPSNKVTEKGKDVELRCDPISGHTALYWYRQSLGQGLEFLIYFQGNSAPDKSGLPSDRFSAERTGGSVSTLTIQRTQQEDSAVYLCASSPRGAKSYEQYFGPGTRLTVT.

The gene calls are TRBV6-1 and TRBJ1-1, with 7 nucleotides matching TRBD1. The junction had 1 base not matched to a gene; V was cut back by 5 bases and J by 1 base. This CDR3 has 13 residues. Per the germline V gene, CDR1 is MNHNS and CDR2 is SASEGT. CDR3: CASSTGENTEAFF. DNA for the CDR3: TGTGCCAGCAGTACAGGGGAGAACACTGAAGCTTTCTTT.

The genes are TRBV7-9 and TRBJ1-4, with 7 bases fitting TRBD1. The CDR3 is 16 amino acids. The germline gives CDR1 SEHNR, CDR2 FQNEAQ (reference sequence). The J segment lost 5 bases and the V segment lost 5 bases, leaving 11 bases of the junction unmatched. In DNA, the CDR3 is TGTGCCAGCAGCCGGTTATGGGGACAGAGAAATGAAAAACTGTTTTTT. Translation: CASSRLWGQRNEKLFF.

The chain combines TRBV14 with TRBJ2-2, with 10 nucleotides matching TRBD1. CDR1 is SGHDN and CDR2 is FVKESK in the germline V gene. Trimming removed 3 bases from V and 7 bases from J; junction bases left unmatched: 8. This CDR3 region has 16 residues. The CDR3 DNA sequence: TGTGCCAGCAGCCAGATGACAGGGGGCGCTTACGGGGAGCTGTTTTTT. Amino acids: CASSQMTGGAYGELFF.

The CDR3 is CAITDSPYSNQPQHF. DNA for the CDR3: TGTGCCATAACGGACAGTCCCTATAGCAATCAGCCCCAGCATTTT. The chain employs TRBV10-3 and TRBJ1-5, with D tentatively TRBD1 (6 bases). Germline CDR1 ENHRY, CDR2 SYGVKD. V lost 9 bases and J lost 0, with 15 bases in between. The CDR3 runs to 15 residues.

This chain links TRBV11-2 with TRBJ2-2; a possible D gene is TRBD1 (6 bases). Germline V lookup: CDR1 SGHAT, CDR2 FQNNGV. V was trimmed by 7 bases and J by 3 bases, leaving 15 bases between them. The CDR3 runs to 15 residues. The CDR3 region has the DNA TGTGCCAGCAAGACCTTGGACAGATACACCGGGGAGCTGTTTTTT. Amino acids: CASKTLDRYTGELFF.